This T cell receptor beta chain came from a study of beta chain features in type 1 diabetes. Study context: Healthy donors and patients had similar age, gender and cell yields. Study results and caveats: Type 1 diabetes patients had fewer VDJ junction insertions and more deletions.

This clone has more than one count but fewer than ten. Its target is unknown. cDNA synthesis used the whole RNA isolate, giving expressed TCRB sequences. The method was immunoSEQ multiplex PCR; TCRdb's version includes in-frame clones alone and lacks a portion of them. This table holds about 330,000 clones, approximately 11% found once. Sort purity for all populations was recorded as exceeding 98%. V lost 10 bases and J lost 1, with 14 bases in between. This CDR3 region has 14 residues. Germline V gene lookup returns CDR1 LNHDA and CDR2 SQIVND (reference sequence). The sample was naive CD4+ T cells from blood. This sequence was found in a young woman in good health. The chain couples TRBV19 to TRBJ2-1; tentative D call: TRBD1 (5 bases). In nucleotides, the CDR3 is TGTGCCACCCAGGGCCCACCTTCCTACAATGAGCAGTTCTTC. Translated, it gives CATQGPPSYNEQFF.